A single T cell receptor beta chain is shown here with its context. The antigen remains unidentified. For TCRbeta, the library was prepared with unique molecular identifiers. TCRdb processed the PCR reads anew with MiXCR; each CDR3 protein has one entry. Of a few hundred thousand distinct CDR3 sequences in the sample, around 15% were seen once. This sample is drawn from a study of T-cell reconstitution after alpha-beta-depleted transplantation in children. Study-wide results and caveats: At around two months after transplant, the alpha-beta T cells were reportedly derived from several hundred expanded clones that came from non-depleted graft cells. Recipient T cells and thymic progenitors that survived gave rise to the high TCRbeta diversity observed at day 60 in some patients.

Trimming removed 0 bases at V and 0 bases at J, with 11 bases between. The CDR3 sequence is 16 residues long. Germline CDR1 and CDR2: DFQATT and SNEGSKA (reference sequence). The sequencing here drew on PBMCs, mostly from graft donor cells, taken 360 days after TCRalphabeta/CD19-depleted stem cell transplant. The chain joins TRBV20-1 to TRBJ2-2, with a weak D call TRBD2 (5 bases). The origin of this receptor is a boy in the first two years of life who had a stem cell transplant for Wiskott-Aldrich syndrome, so the T cells may come from the graft donor. The CDR3 coding sequence is TGCAGTGCTAGAGATCTTAGAGGGTCGAACACCGGGGAGCTGTTTTTT. This encodes CSARDLRGSNTGELFF.